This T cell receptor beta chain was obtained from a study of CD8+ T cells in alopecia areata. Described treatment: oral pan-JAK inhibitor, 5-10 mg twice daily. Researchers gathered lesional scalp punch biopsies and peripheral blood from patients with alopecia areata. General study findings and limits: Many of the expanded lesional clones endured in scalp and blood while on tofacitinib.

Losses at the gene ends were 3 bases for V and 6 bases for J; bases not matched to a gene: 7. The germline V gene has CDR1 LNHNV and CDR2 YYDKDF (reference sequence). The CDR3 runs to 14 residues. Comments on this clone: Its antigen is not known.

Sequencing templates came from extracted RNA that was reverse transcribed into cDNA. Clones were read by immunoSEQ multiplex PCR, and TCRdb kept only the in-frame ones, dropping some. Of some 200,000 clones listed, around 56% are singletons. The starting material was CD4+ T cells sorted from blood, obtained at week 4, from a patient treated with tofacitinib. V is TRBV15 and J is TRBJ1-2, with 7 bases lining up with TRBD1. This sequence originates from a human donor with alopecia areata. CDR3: CATSSPGQSHGYTF. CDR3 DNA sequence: TGTGCCACCAGCAGTCCGGGACAGTCACATGGCTACACCTTC.